This T cell receptor beta chain originates from a study of cytomegalovirus exposure and HLA in healthy donors. About the study: Drawn from HLA-typed donors, 80 million to 95 million unique TCRs were held in an early data release.

This clone turned up a few times. Its antigen is unknown. PCR was performed using 60 Vbeta and 13 Jbeta primers. The repertoire was sequenced with immunoSEQ multiplex PCR; TCRdb's copy has only in-frame clones and lacks some. This sample has around 200,000 clones, with more than 65% found just once. Whole-study results and caveats: Evidence from a later analysis indicated that most CMV-associated TCR beta chains looked HLA-restricted.

This CDR3 has 11 amino acids. J gave up 6 bases and V 4 bases, and 0 bases lay outside the gene matches. Germline CDR1 reads KGHSH; CDR2 reads LQKENI. This receptor was obtained from a man between 50 and 59 years old in good health and CMV-seronegative. The chain employs TRBV18 and TRBJ2-7, with 7 bases identical to TRBD1. The specimen sequenced was PBMCs. As DNA, the CDR3 is TGTGCCAGCTCACGACAGGGCGAGCAGTACTTC. It specifies CASSRQGEQYF.